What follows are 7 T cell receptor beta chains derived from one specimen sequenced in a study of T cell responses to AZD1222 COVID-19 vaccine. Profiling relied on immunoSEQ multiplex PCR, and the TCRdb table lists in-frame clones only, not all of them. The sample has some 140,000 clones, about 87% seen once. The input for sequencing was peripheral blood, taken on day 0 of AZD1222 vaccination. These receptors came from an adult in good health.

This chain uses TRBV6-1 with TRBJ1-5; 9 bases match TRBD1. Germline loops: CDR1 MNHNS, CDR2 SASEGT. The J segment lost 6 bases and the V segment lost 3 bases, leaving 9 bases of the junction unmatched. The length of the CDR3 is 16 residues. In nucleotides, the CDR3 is TGTGCCAGCAGTGATTGGACAGGGGATGGGACTCAGCCCCAGCATTTT. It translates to CASSDWTGDGTQPQHF.

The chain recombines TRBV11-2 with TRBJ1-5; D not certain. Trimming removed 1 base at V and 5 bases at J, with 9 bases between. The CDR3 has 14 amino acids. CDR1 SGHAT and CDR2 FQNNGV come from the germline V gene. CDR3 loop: CASSLALSDQPQHF. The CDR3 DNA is TGTGCCAGCAGCTTAGCCCTCAGTGATCAGCCCCAGCATTTT.

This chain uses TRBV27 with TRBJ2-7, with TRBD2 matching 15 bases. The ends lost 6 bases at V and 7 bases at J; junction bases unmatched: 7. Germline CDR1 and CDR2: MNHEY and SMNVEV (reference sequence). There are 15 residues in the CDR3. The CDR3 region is CASRSTGTSGREQYF. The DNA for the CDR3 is TGTGCCAGCAGGTCAACCGGGACTAGCGGGAGGGAGCAGTACTTC.

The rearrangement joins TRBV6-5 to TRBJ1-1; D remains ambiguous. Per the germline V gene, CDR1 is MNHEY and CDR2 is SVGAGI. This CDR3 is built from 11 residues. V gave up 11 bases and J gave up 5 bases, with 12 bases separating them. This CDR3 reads CAANSGTEAFF. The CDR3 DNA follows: TGTGCCGCGAACTCGGGTACTGAAGCTTTCTTT.

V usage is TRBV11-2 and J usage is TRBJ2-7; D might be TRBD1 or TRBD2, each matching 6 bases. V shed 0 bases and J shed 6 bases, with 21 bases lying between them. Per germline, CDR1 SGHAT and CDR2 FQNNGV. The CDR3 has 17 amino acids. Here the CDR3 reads CASSLDITGALGSEQYF. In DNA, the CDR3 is TGTGCCAGCAGCTTAGATATAACGGGGGCCCTGGGGTCCGAGCAGTACTTC.

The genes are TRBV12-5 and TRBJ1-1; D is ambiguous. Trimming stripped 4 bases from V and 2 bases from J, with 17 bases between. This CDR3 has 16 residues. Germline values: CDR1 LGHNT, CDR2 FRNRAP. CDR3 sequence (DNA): TGTGCTAGTGGTTCCCCCATGGGTACGGCAAACACTGAAGCTTTCTTT. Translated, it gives CASGSPMGTANTEAFF.

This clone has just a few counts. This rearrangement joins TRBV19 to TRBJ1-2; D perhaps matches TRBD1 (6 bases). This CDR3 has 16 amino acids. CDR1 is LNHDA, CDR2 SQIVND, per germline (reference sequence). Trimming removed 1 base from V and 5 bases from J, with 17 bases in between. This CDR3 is CASSIVIPGQPYGYTF. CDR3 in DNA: TGTGCCAGTAGTATAGTGATCCCTGGACAGCCGTATGGCTACACCTTC. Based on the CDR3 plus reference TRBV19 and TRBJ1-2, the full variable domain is DGGITQSPKYLFRKEGQNVTLSCEQNLNHDAMYWYRQDPGQGLRLIYYSQIVNDFQKGDIAEGYSVSREKKESFPLTVTSAQKNPTAFYLCASSIVIPGQPYGYTFGSGTRLTVV.